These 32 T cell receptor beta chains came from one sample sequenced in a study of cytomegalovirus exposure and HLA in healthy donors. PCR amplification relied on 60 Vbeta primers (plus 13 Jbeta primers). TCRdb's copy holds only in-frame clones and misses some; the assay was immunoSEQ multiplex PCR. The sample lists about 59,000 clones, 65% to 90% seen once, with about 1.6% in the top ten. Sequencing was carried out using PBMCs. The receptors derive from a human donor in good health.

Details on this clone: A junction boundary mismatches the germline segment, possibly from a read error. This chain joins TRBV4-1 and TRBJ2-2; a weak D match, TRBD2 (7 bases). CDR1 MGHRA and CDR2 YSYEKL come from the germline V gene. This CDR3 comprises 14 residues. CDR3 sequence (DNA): TGCGCCAGCAGCCAAGGGGACATTCCGCGGGAGTTGTTTTTT. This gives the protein CASSQGDIPRELFF.

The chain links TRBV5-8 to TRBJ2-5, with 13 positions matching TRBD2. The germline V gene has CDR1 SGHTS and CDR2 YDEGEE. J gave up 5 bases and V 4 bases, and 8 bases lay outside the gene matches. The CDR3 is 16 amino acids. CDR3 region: CASSLGLAGMVETQYF. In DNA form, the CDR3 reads TGTGCCAGCAGCCTGGGACTAGCGGGGATGGTGGAGACCCAGTACTTC.

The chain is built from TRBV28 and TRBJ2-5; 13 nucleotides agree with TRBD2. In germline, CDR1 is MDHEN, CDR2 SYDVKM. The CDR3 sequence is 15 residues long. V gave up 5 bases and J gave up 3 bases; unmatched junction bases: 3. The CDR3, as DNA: TGTGCCAGCAGTCCGGGGACTAGCGGGAAAGAGACCCAGTACTTC. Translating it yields CASSPGTSGKETQYF.

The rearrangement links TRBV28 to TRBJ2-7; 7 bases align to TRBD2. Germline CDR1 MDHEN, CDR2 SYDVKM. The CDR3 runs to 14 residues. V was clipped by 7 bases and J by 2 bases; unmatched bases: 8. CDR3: CASKLSGGAYEQYF. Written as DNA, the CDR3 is TGTGCCAGCAAACTCTCGGGGGGTGCCTACGAGCAGTACTTC.

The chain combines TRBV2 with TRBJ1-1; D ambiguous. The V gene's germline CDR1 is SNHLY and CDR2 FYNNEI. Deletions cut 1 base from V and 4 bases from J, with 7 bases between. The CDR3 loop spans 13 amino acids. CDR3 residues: CASSEGPGTEAFF. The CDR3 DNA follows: TGTGCCAGCAGTGAAGGGCCAGGCACTGAAGCTTTCTTT.

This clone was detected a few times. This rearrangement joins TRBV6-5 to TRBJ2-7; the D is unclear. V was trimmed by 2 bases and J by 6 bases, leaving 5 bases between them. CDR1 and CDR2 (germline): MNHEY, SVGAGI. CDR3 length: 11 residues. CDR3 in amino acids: CASSYVGEQYF. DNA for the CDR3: TGTGCCAGCAGTTACGTCGGCGAGCAGTACTTC.

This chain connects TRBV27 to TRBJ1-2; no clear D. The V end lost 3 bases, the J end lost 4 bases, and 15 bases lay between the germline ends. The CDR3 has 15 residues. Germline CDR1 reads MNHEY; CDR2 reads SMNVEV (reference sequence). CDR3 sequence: CASSFNRDRSYGYTF. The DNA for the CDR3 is TGTGCCAGCAGTTTCAACAGAGATCGGTCCTATGGCTACACCTTC.

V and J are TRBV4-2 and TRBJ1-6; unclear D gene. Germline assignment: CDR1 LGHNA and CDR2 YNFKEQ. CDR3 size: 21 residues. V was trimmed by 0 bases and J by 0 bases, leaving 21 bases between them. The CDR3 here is CASSQEIPSGLLSSYNSPLHF. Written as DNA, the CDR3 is TGTGCCAGCAGCCAAGAAATTCCGTCAGGCCTTTTAAGCTCCTATAATTCACCCCTCCACTTT.

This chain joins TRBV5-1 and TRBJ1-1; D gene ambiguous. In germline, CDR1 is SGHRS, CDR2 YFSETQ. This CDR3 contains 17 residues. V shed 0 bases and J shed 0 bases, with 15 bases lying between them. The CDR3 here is CASSLVGSSMMNTEAFF. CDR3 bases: TGCGCCAGCAGCTTGGTTGGCAGTTCCATGATGAACACTGAAGCTTTCTTT.

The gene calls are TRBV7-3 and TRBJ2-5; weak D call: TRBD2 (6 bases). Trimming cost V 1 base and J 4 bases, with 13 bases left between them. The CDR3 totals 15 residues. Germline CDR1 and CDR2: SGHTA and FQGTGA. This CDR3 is CASSLNPGLRETQYF. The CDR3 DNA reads TGTGCCAGCAGCTTAAACCCGGGACTCCGAGAGACCCAGTACTTC.

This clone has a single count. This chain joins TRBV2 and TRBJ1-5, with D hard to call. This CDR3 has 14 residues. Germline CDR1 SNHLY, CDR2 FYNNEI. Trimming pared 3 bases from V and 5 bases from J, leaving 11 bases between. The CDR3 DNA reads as TGTGCCAGCAGTGAGGGGTGGGGAGATCAGCCCCAGCATTTT. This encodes CASSEGWGDQPQHF.

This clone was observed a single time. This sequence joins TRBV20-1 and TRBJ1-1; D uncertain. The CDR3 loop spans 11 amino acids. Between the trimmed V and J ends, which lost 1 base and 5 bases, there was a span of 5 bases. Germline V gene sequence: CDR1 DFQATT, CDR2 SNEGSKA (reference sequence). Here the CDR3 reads CSARGETEAFF. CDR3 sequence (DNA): TGCAGTGCTAGAGGGGAGACTGAAGCTTTCTTT.

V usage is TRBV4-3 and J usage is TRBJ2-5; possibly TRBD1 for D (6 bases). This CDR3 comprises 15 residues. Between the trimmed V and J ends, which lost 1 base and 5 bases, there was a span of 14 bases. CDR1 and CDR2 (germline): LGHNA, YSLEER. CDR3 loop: CASSQVSRGSETQYF. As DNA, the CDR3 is TGCGCCAGCAGCCAAGTAAGCAGGGGTTCTGAGACCCAGTACTTC.

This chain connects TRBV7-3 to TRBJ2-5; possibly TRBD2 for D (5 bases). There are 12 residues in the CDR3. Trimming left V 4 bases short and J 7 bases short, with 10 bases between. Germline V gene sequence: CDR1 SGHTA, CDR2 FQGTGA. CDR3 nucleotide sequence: TGTGCCAGCAGCTCCCTAGGAGGGACCCAGTACTTC. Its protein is CASSSLGGTQYF.

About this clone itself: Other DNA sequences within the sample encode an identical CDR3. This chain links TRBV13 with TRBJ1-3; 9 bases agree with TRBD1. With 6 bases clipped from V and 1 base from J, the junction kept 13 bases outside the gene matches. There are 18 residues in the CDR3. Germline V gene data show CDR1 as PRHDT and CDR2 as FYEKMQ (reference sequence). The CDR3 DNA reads TGTGCCAGCAGACAACCGGGACAGGGAACTTCGTCTGGAAACACCATATATTTT. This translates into CASRQPGQGTSSGNTIYF. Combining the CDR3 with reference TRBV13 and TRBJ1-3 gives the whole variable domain AAGVIQSPRHLIKEKRETATLKCYPIPRHDTVYWYQQGPGQDPQFLISFYEKMQSDKGSIPDRFSAQQFSDYHSELNMSSLELGDSALYFCASRQPGQGTSSGNTIYFGEGSWLTVV.

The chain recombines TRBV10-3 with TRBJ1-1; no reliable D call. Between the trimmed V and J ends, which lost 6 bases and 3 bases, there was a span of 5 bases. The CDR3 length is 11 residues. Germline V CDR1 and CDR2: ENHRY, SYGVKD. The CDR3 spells CAIRSYTEAFF. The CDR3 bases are TGTGCCATCAGATCTTACACTGAAGCTTTCTTT.

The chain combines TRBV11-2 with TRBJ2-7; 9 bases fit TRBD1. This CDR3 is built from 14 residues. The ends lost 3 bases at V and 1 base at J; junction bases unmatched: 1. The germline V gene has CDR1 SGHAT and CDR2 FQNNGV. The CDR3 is CASSLGTGSYEQYF. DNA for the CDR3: TGTGCCAGCAGCTTGGGGACAGGGTCCTACGAGCAGTACTTC.

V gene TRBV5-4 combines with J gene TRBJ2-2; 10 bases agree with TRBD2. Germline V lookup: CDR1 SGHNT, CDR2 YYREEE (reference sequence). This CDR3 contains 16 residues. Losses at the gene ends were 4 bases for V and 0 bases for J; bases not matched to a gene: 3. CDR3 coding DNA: TGTGCCAGCAGCGACGGACTAGCGGCGAACACCGGGGAGCTGTTTTTT. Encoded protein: CASSDGLAANTGELFF.

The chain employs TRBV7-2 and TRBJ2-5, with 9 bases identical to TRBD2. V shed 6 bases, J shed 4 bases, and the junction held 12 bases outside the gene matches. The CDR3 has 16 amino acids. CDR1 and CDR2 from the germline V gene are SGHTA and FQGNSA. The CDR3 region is CASSQRIAGVGETQYF. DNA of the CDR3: TGTGCCAGCAGTCAGAGGATAGCGGGAGTGGGAGAGACCCAGTACTTC.

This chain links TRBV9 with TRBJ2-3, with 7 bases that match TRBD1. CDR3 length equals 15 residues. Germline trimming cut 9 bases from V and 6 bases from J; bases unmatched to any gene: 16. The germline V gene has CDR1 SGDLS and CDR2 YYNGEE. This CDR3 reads CATAKGTVFSDTQYF. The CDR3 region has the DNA TGTGCCACCGCTAAAGGGACAGTCTTTTCGGATACGCAGTATTTT.

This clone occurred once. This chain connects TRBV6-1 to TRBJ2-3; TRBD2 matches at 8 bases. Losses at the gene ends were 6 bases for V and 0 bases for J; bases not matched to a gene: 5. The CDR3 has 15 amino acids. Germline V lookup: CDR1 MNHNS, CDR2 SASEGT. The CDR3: CASRNSGASTDTQYF. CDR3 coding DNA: TGTGCCAGCAGGAATAGCGGGGCAAGCACAGATACGCAGTATTTT.

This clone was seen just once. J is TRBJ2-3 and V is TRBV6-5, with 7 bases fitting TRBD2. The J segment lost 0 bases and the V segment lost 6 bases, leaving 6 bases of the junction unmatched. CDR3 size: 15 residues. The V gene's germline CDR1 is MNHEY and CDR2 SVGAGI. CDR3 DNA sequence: TGTGCCAGCAGCCGGGGGGTAACTAGCACAGATACGCAGTATTTT. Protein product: CASSRGVTSTDTQYF.

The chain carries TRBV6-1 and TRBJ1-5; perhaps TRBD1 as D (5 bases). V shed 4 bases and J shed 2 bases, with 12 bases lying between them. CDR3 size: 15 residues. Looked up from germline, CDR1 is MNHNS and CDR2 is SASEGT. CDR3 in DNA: TGTGCCAGCAGTGGGACTTCGGGGGGCAATCAGCCCCAGCATTTT. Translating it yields CASSGTSGGNQPQHF.

The CDR3 reads CASSESSGLAGTDTQYF. Written as DNA, the CDR3 is TGCGCCAGCAGTGAGTCTAGCGGACTAGCGGGCACAGATACGCAGTATTTT. J is TRBJ2-3 and V is TRBV10-1; 10 bases line up with TRBD2. The CDR3 extends over 17 amino acids. CDR1 is WNHNN and CDR2 is SYGVQD in the germline V gene (reference sequence). V lost 0 bases, J lost 1 base, and 4 bases stayed unmatched.

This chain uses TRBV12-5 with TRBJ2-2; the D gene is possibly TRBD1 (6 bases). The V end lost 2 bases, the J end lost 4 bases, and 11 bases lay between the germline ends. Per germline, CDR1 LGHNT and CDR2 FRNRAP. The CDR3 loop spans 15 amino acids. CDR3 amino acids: CASGLHQQGTGELFF. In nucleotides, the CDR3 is TGTGCTAGTGGTTTGCACCAACAGGGCACCGGGGAGCTGTTTTTT.

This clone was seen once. CDR3 protein: CASSDKDTGELFF. Written as DNA, the CDR3 is TGTGCCAGCTCCGACAAAGACACCGGGGAGCTGTTTTTT. The gene calls are TRBV6-5 and TRBJ2-2; unclear D gene. Between the trimmed V and J ends, which lost 8 bases and 3 bases, there was a span of 10 bases. This CDR3 is 13 amino acids long. Germline values: CDR1 MNHEY, CDR2 SVGAGI.

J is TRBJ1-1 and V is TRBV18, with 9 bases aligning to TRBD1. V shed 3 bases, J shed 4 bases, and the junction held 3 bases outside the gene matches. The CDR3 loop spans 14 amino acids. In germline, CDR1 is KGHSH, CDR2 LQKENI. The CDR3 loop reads CASSPLDRGTEAFF. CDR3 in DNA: TGTGCCAGCTCACCCTTGGACAGGGGCACTGAAGCTTTCTTT.

The CDR3 DNA is TGTGCCAGCAGCTTAGTAGGGACAGGAGGCGATACGCAGTATTTT. Translated: CASSLVGTGGDTQYF. This chain uses TRBV11-1 with TRBJ2-3, with 8 positions matching TRBD1. Germline CDR1 reads SGHAT; CDR2 reads FQDESV (reference sequence). The length of the CDR3 is 15 residues. The junction had 6 bases not matched to a gene; V was cut back by 1 base and J by 6 bases.

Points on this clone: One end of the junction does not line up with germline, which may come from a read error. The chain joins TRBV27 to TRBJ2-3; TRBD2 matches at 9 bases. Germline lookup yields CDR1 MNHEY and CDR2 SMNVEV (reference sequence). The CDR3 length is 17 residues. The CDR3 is CTSSLGLAGTSTDTQYF. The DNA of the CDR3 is TGTACCAGCAGTCTGGGCCTAGCGGGGACTAGCACAGATACGCAGTATTTT.

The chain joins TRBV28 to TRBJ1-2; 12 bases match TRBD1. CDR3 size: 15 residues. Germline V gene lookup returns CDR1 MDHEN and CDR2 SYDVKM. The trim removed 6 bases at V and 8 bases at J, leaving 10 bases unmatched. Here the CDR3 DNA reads TGTGCCAGCAGGGAGGGACAGGGGGCTTTCGCAGGCTACACCTTC. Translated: CASREGQGAFAGYTF.

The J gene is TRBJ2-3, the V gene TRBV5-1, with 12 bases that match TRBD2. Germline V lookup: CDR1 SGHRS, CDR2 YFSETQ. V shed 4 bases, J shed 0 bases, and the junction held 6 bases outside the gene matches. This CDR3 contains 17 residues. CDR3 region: CASSVKTSGSSTDTQYF. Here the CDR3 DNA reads TGCGCCAGCAGCGTTAAGACTAGCGGGAGTAGCACAGATACGCAGTATTTT.

The CDR3 nucleotides are TGTGCCAGTAAGACTAGCGGGAGGGCCGAAGATACGCAGTATTTT. Its protein is CASKTSGRAEDTQYF. The rearrangement links TRBV19 to TRBJ2-3; 14 bases map to TRBD2. Germline-derived CDR1 and CDR2 are LNHDA and SQIVND (reference sequence). The CDR3 consists of 15 residues. After removal of 7 bases from V and 5 bases from J, the junction contained 5 bases not matched to a gene.